Listed below are T cell receptor beta chains from one sample, sequenced in a study of regulatory T cells in long-lasting Graves disease. TCRdb processed the multiplex PCR reads anew with MiXCR; each CDR3 protein has one entry. The sample shows 370,000 or so distinct CDR3 sequences, about 17% of them seen only once. A further study also used this sample, focusing on T cells in Graves' hyperthyroidism and ophthalmopathy.

The starting material was peripheral blood mononuclear cells (PBMCs), obtained at new diagnosis, from a patient treated with antithyroid drugs. The receptors were gathered from a woman aged 18-29 years with Graves disease. CDR3s include the opening cysteine and the closing phenylalanine or tryptophan. The order of the fields is J gene, CDR3 length, D gene, clone size, V gene, CDR3 DNA, CDR3 protein. A D gene is named only where the DNA matches it firmly. A clone size is listed for some rows: how often the clone was seen (once, few, many), or a class if it is expanded.

TRBJ1-2 | 15 | - | many | TRBV3-1 | TGTGCCAGCAGCCATCGACTAGGGGGAGTCTATGGCTACACCTTC | CASSHRLGGVYGYTF
TRBJ2-2 | 13 | - | - | TRBV12-3/TRBV12-4 | TGTGCCAGCAGCCTACGGCAGGCCGGGGAGCTGTTTTTT | CASSLRQAGELFF
TRBJ1-1 | 13 | - | once | TRBV20-1 | TGCAGTGCGATAGAGACGGGGAACACTGAAGCTTTCTTT | CSAIETGNTEAFF
TRBJ1-1 | 14 | TRBD1 | few | TRBV7-9 | TGTGCCAGCAGCCACAGGGGGGGGTACACTGAAGCTTTCTTT | CASSHRGGYTEAFF
TRBJ1-5 | 15 | - | many | TRBV2 | TGTGCCAGCAGCCGCGAGCAGGGGCAAGGTCAGCCCCAGCATTTT | CASSREQGQGQPQHF
TRBJ1-5 | 14 | - | many | TRBV30 | TGTGCCTGGAGGGAGGGTGGTGCCAATCAGCCCCAGCATTTT | CAWREGGANQPQHF
TRBJ2-7 | 14 | - | many | TRBV7-2 | TGTGCCAGCAGCCCCGACCTTGGGGGCTACGAGCAGTACTTC | CASSPDLGGYEQYF
TRBJ1-5 | 16 | - | - | TRBV2 | TGTGCCACCAGCATATATGGGACGGGCGGGAGTCAGCCCCAGCATTTT | CATSIYGTGGSQPQHF
TRBJ2-1 | 14 | TRBD2 | many | TRBV2 | TGTGCCAGCACTCGACTAGCGGGGGTGGCCGAGCAGTTCTTC | CASTRLAGVAEQFF
TRBJ1-6 | 14 | - | many | TRBV20-1 | TGCAGTGCTAGATGGGGCAGGGGCAATTCACCCCTCCACTTT | CSARWGRGNSPLHF
TRBJ2-7 | 14 | - | many | TRBV28 | TGTGCCAGCATACGAGGCAGTGCCGCCTACGAGCAGTACTTC | CASIRGSAAYEQYF
TRBJ1-5 | 15 | - | few | TRBV7-2 | TGTGCCAGCAGCTTTAGCGGGGTATCAAATCAGCCCCAGCATTTT | CASSFSGVSNQPQHF
TRBJ1-5 | 15 | - | many | TRBV5-5 | TGTGCCAGCAGCCGTGACAGTTATAGCAATCAGCCCCAGCATTTT | CASSRDSYSNQPQHF
TRBJ2-1 | 13 | - | many | TRBV3-1 | TGTGCCAGCAGCCAATTTCAGACGAGTGAGCAGTTCTTC | CASSQFQTSEQFF
TRBJ2-1 | 17 | TRBD2 | many | TRBV12-3/TRBV12-4 | TGTGCCAGCAGTCTCACGCTAGCGGGAAACTACTACAATGAGCAGTTCTTC | CASSLTLAGNYYNEQFF
TRBJ1-5 | 13 | - | - | TRBV30 | TGTGCCTGGAGTACTACGGCCGGGCAGCCCCAGCATTTT | CAWSTTAGQPQHF
TRBJ2-7 | 13 | - | - | TRBV29-1 | TGCAGCGTTCTGGAGGGGGGCCCCTACGAGCAGTACTTC | CSVLEGGPYEQYF
TRBJ1-1 | 13 | - | - | TRBV6-1 | TGTGCCAGCAGGAATCTAGAGGGGACTGAAGCTTTCTTT | CASRNLEGTEAFF
TRBJ2-3 | 12 | - | few | TRBV7-9 | TGTGCCAGCAGCTCGGTGCAAGATACGCAGTATTTT | CASSSVQDTQYF
TRBJ2-3 | 14 | - | few | TRBV19 | TGTGCCAGTAGTATTGACTGGACCACAGATACGCAGTATTTT | CASSIDWTTDTQYF
TRBJ2-2 | 14 | - | many | TRBV2 | TGTGCCAGCAGTATTGGTCAGGGTATCGGGGAGCTGTTTTTT | CASSIGQGIGELFF
TRBJ2-4 | 15 | - | many | TRBV28 | TGTGCCAGCAGAGGGGCAGTCCTAGCCAAAAACATTCAGTACTTC | CASRGAVLAKNIQYF
TRBJ1-6 | 15 | TRBD1 | many | TRBV28 | TGTGCCAGCAGTTTATTCGGACAGGCGGCTTCACCCCTCCACTTT | CASSLFGQAASPLHF
TRBJ2-6 | 19 | - | - | TRBV15 | TGTGCCACCAGCAGAGAAGGGCGGGGGCGCGTTCCTGGGGCCAACGTCCTGACTTTC | CATSREGRGRVPGANVLTF
TRBJ1-4 | 13 | - | few | TRBV2 | TGTGCCAGCAGTGAAGGCGGGGCCGAGCGACTGTTTTTT | CASSEGGAERLFF
TRBJ2-3 | 14 | TRBD1 | many | TRBV28 | TGTGCCAGCACCAAAACAGGGGGCACAGATACGCAGTATTTT | CASTKTGGTDTQYF
TRBJ2-1 | 16 | - | many | TRBV5-1 | TGCGCCAGCAGCTTGGGCACAGGGACCTCCTACAATGAGCAGTTCTTC | CASSLGTGTSYNEQFF
TRBJ2-7 | 15 | TRBD1 | - | TRBV9 | TGTGCCAGCAGCGCCGCAGACAGGGCGTCGTACGAGCAGTACTTC | CASSAADRASYEQYF
TRBJ1-2 | 14 | TRBD1 | few | TRBV7-9 | TGTGCCAGCAGCTTAGCCGGGACAGGGAATGGCTACACCTTC | CASSLAGTGNGYTF